Below are 16 T cell receptor beta chains sequenced from a single sample in a study of blood T cell repertoires in COVID-19. The method was immunoSEQ multiplex PCR; TCRdb's version includes in-frame clones alone and lacks a portion of them. This table has about 75,000 clones, around 83% appearing once. The sequencing input was peripheral blood. Receptors originate from a woman in her fifties or sixties with acute or convalescent COVID-19.

This sequence joins TRBV6-5 and TRBJ2-7; no clear D. The V gene lost 6 bases and the J gene lost 4 bases, with 16 bases spanning the gap. CDR1 is MNHEY and CDR2 is SVGAGI in the germline V gene. The CDR3 sequence is 14 residues long. Written as DNA, the CDR3 is TGTGCCAGCAGAAGAGTCCCCTCGAATTACGAGCAGTACTTC. It encodes CASRRVPSNYEQYF.

The chain carries TRBV7-9 and TRBJ2-7; 13 positions agree with TRBD2. The CDR3 sequence is 17 residues long. Germline V gene data show CDR1 as SEHNR and CDR2 as FQNEAQ (reference sequence). With 5 bases clipped from V and 3 bases from J, the junction kept 10 bases outside the gene matches. CDR3 loop: CASSPRPTSGRGYEQYF. The CDR3 bases are TGTGCCAGCAGCCCGCGACCAACTAGCGGGAGGGGCTACGAGCAGTACTTC.

The chain recombines TRBV19 with TRBJ2-2; D call uncertain. Germline V lookup: CDR1 LNHDA, CDR2 SQIVND (reference sequence). This CDR3 has 14 amino acids. V was trimmed by 6 bases and J by 4 bases, leaving 12 bases between them. The CDR3 sequence is CASSPRLGTGELFF. Here the CDR3 DNA reads TGTGCCAGTAGCCCGCGGTTGGGCACCGGGGAGCTGTTTTTT.

This chain connects TRBV29-1 to TRBJ2-5, with 10 positions matching TRBD2. Germline CDR1 is SQVTM and CDR2 is ANQGSEA. The CDR3 extends over 14 amino acids. The V gene end was trimmed by 7 bases and the J gene end by 5 bases; junction bases not matched to a gene: 10. CDR3 loop: CSAASGGLLETQYF. In DNA, the CDR3 is TGCAGCGCGGCTAGCGGGGGTCTTTTGGAGACCCAGTACTTC.

This chain uses TRBV11-2 with TRBJ2-7; 8 nucleotides line up with TRBD1. The V gene end was trimmed by 1 base and the J gene end by 3 bases; junction bases not matched to a gene: 2. The CDR3 extends over 14 amino acids. From germline, CDR1 is SGHAT and CDR2 FQNNGV. The CDR3 nucleotides are TGTGCCAGCAGCTTAGGGACAGGGTTCTACGAGCAGTACTTC. Translation gives CASSLGTGFYEQYF.

This chain uses TRBV9 with TRBJ2-3; TRBD1 is a possible D gene (6 bases). CDR3 size: 14 residues. V shed 4 bases and J shed 7 bases, with 16 bases lying between them. The V gene's germline CDR1 is SGDLS and CDR2 YYNGEE. CDR3 residues: CASSREGGVNTQYF. The CDR3 DNA reads TGTGCCAGCAGCCGGGAAGGGGGAGTGAATACGCAGTATTTT.

The rearrangement joins TRBV5-1 to TRBJ2-1, with 10 bases fitting TRBD1. The CDR3 length is 16 residues. Germline V gene sequence: CDR1 SGHRS, CDR2 YFSETQ. With V trimmed by 0 bases and J by 7 bases, 7 bases remained unmatched. CDR3 sequence: CASSLGPGQGMNEQFF. Here the CDR3 DNA reads TGCGCCAGCAGCTTGGGACCGGGACAGGGGATGAATGAGCAGTTCTTC.

The chain is built from TRBV7-2 and TRBJ1-6; D perhaps matches TRBD1 (6 bases). Germline V lookup: CDR1 SGHTA, CDR2 FQGNSA. V lost 8 bases and J lost 9, with 17 bases in between. The CDR3 totals 14 residues. Here the CDR3 reads CASSLDRDRSPLHF. The CDR3 DNA reads as TGTGCCAGCTCCCTGGACAGAGACCGTTCACCCCTCCACTTT.

The rearrangement joins TRBV12-3 or TRBV12-4 to TRBJ1-5, with no clear D. V lost 3 bases and J 9 bases, leaving 6 bases between the germline ends. This CDR3 region has 11 residues. DNA of the CDR3: TGTGCCAGCAGTTTGGGAGGGCCCCAGCATTTT. The encoded protein is CASSLGGPQHF.

The chain combines TRBV6-5 with TRBJ1-1; D might be TRBD1 (5 bases). Trimming took off 2 bases at V and 5 bases at J, with 9 bases between the two ends. The length of the CDR3 is 13 residues. From germline, CDR1 is MNHEY and CDR2 SVGAGI. The CDR3 protein is CASSYLGGTEAFF. The CDR3 nucleotides read TGTGCCAGCAGTTACCTGGGGGGGACTGAAGCTTTCTTT.

This rearrangement joins TRBV13 to TRBJ2-2; TRBD1 agrees at 9 bases. The V gene end was trimmed by 6 bases and the J gene end by 1 base; junction bases not matched to a gene: 9. The germline CDR1 and CDR2 sequences are PRHDT and FYEKMQ (reference sequence). The CDR3 covers 17 residues. The CDR3 region is CASRYNRGQRNTGELFF. Written as DNA, the CDR3 is TGTGCCAGCAGATACAACAGGGGGCAGAGGAACACCGGGGAGCTGTTTTTT.

DNA for the CDR3: TGTGCCAGCAGCAAAGTTACTCCTACAGATACGCAGTATTTT. It yields the protein CASSKVTPTDTQYF. This chain connects TRBV3-1 (or the pseudogene TRBV3-2) to TRBJ2-3, with unresolved D. Between the trimmed V and J ends, which lost 5 bases and 3 bases, there was a span of 12 bases. The length of the CDR3 is 14 residues. Germline V gene lookup returns CDR1 LGHDT and CDR2 YNNKEL (reference sequence).

The gene calls are TRBV7-2 and TRBJ2-7, with 7 bases aligning to TRBD2. The germline CDR1 and CDR2 sequences are SGHTA and FQGNSA. Trimming cost V 4 bases and J 3 bases; bases outside gene matches: 6. The CDR3 length is 14 residues. The DNA for the CDR3 is TGTGCCAGCAGCTCCTCCGGGACTATCTACGAGCAGTACTTC. Protein: CASSSSGTIYEQYF.

This chain connects TRBV9 to TRBJ2-1, with 13 nucleotides matching TRBD2. V gave up 3 bases and J gave up 7 bases; unmatched junction bases: 7. The germline CDR1 and CDR2 sequences are SGDLS and YYNGEE. CDR3 length equals 16 residues. The CDR3 protein is CASSARLAGGINEQFF. In DNA form, the CDR3 reads TGTGCCAGCAGCGCCCGACTAGCGGGGGGTATTAATGAGCAGTTCTTC.

This clone was observed once. V usage is TRBV2 and J usage is TRBJ2-7, with 12 positions matching TRBD1. With V trimmed by 7 bases and J by 3 bases, 7 bases remained unmatched. The germline V gene has CDR1 SNHLY and CDR2 FYNNEI. The CDR3 has 15 residues. CDR3 coding DNA: TGTGCCAGCAAACCCGGGACAGGGGGCTTCTACGAGCAGTACTTC. It translates to CASKPGTGGFYEQYF.

V usage is TRBV5-1 and J usage is TRBJ2-3; D gene uncertain. Trimming pared 0 bases from V and 4 bases from J, leaving 12 bases between. There are 15 residues in the CDR3. Germline CDR1 and CDR2: SGHRS and YFSETQ. CDR3 loop: CASSLGVTAPDTQYF. CDR3 DNA sequence: TGCGCCAGCAGCTTGGGGGTGACTGCTCCAGATACGCAGTATTTT.